These 3 T cell receptor beta chains came from one sample sequenced in a study of shared clonotypes between healthy human individuals. Some clones are missing from TCRdb's copy, which holds only in-frame ones; the method was immunoSEQ multiplex PCR. The repertoire holds around 2.1 million clones, with around 93% as singletons. CD45RO-negative, CCR7-selected cells formed the naive CD8 fraction, which excluded terminally differentiated effector memory CD45RA+ cells. The sample consisted of naive CD8+ T cells from PBMCs. These TCRs come from a man aged 18 to 29 in good health. Some clones in this sample may be carry-over from other donors' samples.

The chain couples TRBV4-3 to TRBJ2-3; TRBD2 matches 8 bases. From germline, CDR1 is LGHNA and CDR2 YSLEER. Unmatched junction bases numbered 11, after V lost 0 bases and J lost 3 bases. CDR3 length: 18 residues. CDR3 amino acids: CASSQDKELAARTDTQYF. CDR3 bases: TGCGCCAGCAGCCAAGATAAGGAACTAGCGGCGAGGACAGATACGCAGTATTTT.

The rearrangement links TRBV19 to TRBJ2-7, with 8 bases that match TRBD1. Per germline, CDR1 LNHDA and CDR2 SQIVND (reference sequence). The CDR3 is 14 amino acids. The J segment lost 2 bases and the V segment lost 5 bases, leaving 5 bases of the junction unmatched. CDR3 sequence reads: CASSLQTGAYEQYF. CDR3 nucleotide sequence: TGTGCCAGTAGTCTCCAGACAGGGGCCTACGAGCAGTACTTC.

Only one count was recorded for this clone. This sequence joins TRBV9 and TRBJ2-2, with D possibly being TRBD2 (6 bases). The CDR3 is 16 amino acids. The V end was cut by 0 bases, the J end by 4 bases, with 13 bases between. Germline CDR1 reads SGDLS; CDR2 reads YYNGEE. DNA of the CDR3: TGTGCCAGCAGCGTAGCTACGGGACTCACCACCGGGGAGCTGTTTTTT. It encodes CASSVATGLTTGELFF.